The 13 T cell receptor beta chains below all came from one sample that was sequenced in a study of tumor-infiltrating lymphocytes in localized non-small cell lung cancer. The assay was immunoSEQ multiplex PCR, and TCRdb's table has in-frame clones only and misses some. This table holds around 23,000 clones, about two thirds found once. Material for sequencing was lung tumor tissue. These receptors originate from a human donor with non-small cell lung cancer.

This rearrangement joins TRBV30 to TRBJ1-5, with 7 nucleotides matching TRBD1. The CDR3 sequence is 15 residues long. The V gene end was trimmed by 0 bases and the J gene end by 0 bases; junction bases not matched to a gene: 2. The germline CDR1 and CDR2 sequences are GTSNPN and SVGIG (reference sequence). The CDR3 here is CAWSVRGLSNQPQHF. The CDR3 region has the DNA TGTGCCTGGAGTGTTAGGGGGCTTAGCAATCAGCCCCAGCATTTT.

The rearrangement links TRBV19 to TRBJ1-2, with 9 nucleotides matching TRBD1. Per the germline V gene, CDR1 is LNHDA and CDR2 is SQIVND (reference sequence). This CDR3 is 20 amino acids long. V shed 6 bases, J shed 4 bases, and the junction held 24 bases outside the gene matches. The CDR3 region has the DNA TGTGCCAGTAGCCTCCCCGGACCCGGACAGGGGACATTATCTTTCTATGGCTACACCTTC. Translated, it gives CASSLPGPGQGTLSFYGYTF. Full variable domain (rest looked up from reference TRBV19 and TRBJ1-2): DGGITQSPKYLFRKEGQNVTLSCEQNLNHDAMYWYRQDPGQGLRLIYYSQIVNDFQKGDIAEGYSVSREKKESFPLTVTSAQKNPTAFYLCASSLPGPGQGTLSFYGYTFGSGTRLTVV.

The V gene is TRBV2, the J gene TRBJ2-7; the match to TRBD1 covers 8 bases. This CDR3 spans 12 amino acids. Germline CDR1 SNHLY, CDR2 FYNNEI. With V trimmed by 10 bases and J by 6 bases, 8 bases remained unmatched. The chain's CDR3 is CATAGQGSEQYF. The CDR3 nucleotides read TGTGCCACTGCCGGACAGGGTAGCGAGCAGTACTTC.

This clone was recorded only once. The V and J genes are TRBV7-2 and TRBJ1-3, with D perhaps matching TRBD1 (6 bases). Germline V gene lookup returns CDR1 SGHTA and CDR2 FQGNSA. This CDR3 region has 15 residues. Deletions cut 5 bases from V and 4 bases from J, with 15 bases between. Written as DNA, the CDR3 is TGTGCCAGCAGCAACCTCAGGGGTTCAGGAAACACCATATATTTT. Translated: CASSNLRGSGNTIYF.

This chain links TRBV5-1 with TRBJ2-3; the match to TRBD2 covers 13 bases. The CDR3 extends over 18 amino acids. Germline V gives CDR1 SGHRS, CDR2 YFSETQ. Trimming at V came to 4 bases and at J to 0 bases, leaving 8 bases not matched to a gene. In DNA form, the CDR3 reads TGCGCCAGCAGCAACGGACTAGCGGGGGTGTCTAGCACAGATACGCAGTATTTT. Protein sequence: CASSNGLAGVSSTDTQYF.

The table lists this clone with a few counts. For the CDR3, the DNA is TGTGCCAGCAGCTTCGGGGGGCTAAGCGAGCAGTACTTC. Amino acid sequence: CASSFGGLSEQYF. The V gene is TRBV7-2, the J gene TRBJ2-7; possible D gene TRBD2, 7 bases. V lost 3 bases, J lost 6 bases, and 12 bases lay in between. The V gene's germline CDR1 is SGHTA and CDR2 FQGNSA. The CDR3 has 13 amino acids.

The CDR3 DNA sequence: TGTGCCAGCAGTTACTCAGCCCCCACCGGGGAGCTGTTTTTT. This encodes CASSYSAPTGELFF. This rearrangement joins TRBV6-6 to TRBJ2-2, with D unresolved. This CDR3 contains 14 residues. V lost 0 bases and J lost 4, with 6 bases in between. CDR1 and CDR2 from the germline V gene are MNHNY and SVGAGI (reference sequence).

This clone was observed a few times. This CDR3 is CASTPGTSNDEQFF. DNA of the CDR3: TGCGCCAGCACTCCCGGGACTAGCAACGATGAGCAGTTCTTC. The chain combines TRBV5-1 with TRBJ2-1; the match to TRBD2 covers 9 bases. Per germline, CDR1 SGHRS and CDR2 YFSETQ. J gave up 8 bases and V 6 bases, and 9 bases lay outside the gene matches. CDR3 size: 14 residues.

The V gene is TRBV4-1, the J gene TRBJ1-1; 8 positions match TRBD1. The V segment lost 0 bases and the J segment 11 bases; nucleotides outside the gene matches: 5. There are 13 residues in the CDR3. Per germline, CDR1 MGHRA and CDR2 YSYEKL. The CDR3 region is CASSQEQGVGAFF. The CDR3 DNA sequence: TGCGCCAGCAGCCAAGAACAGGGGGTTGGCGCTTTCTTT.

V gene TRBV4-1 combines with J gene TRBJ1-1; D not certain. This CDR3 has 11 amino acids. Trimming took off 6 bases at V and 4 bases at J, with 6 bases between the two ends. CDR1 is MGHRA and CDR2 is YSYEKL in the germline V gene. Here the CDR3 reads CASSESTEAFF. CDR3 bases: TGCGCCAGCAGTGAGAGCACTGAAGCTTTCTTT.

The V gene is TRBV18, the J gene TRBJ1-3; D unclear. Trimming took 6 bases from V and 0 from J, leaving 15 bases between them. This CDR3 spans 16 amino acids. Germline V lookup: CDR1 KGHSH, CDR2 LQKENI. CDR3 nucleotides: TGTGCCAGCTCTCAGATCGGAGACCCCTCTGGAAACACCATATATTTT. This sequence encodes CASSQIGDPSGNTIYF.

The CDR3: CASSPGIQGNTIYF. In nucleotides, the CDR3 is TGTGCCAGCAGCCCCGGTATTCAGGGAAACACCATATATTTT. The chain links TRBV14 to TRBJ1-3; D not certain. Germline V gene lookup returns CDR1 SGHDN and CDR2 FVKESK. The ends were cut back, 4 bases at V and 4 bases at J, with 11 bases in the middle. The length of the CDR3 is 14 residues.

This chain joins TRBV15 and TRBJ2-3, with 8 bases aligning to TRBD1. Germline loops: CDR1 LNHNV, CDR2 YYDKDF (reference sequence). The CDR3 has 17 amino acids. V was clipped by 3 bases and J by 4 bases; unmatched bases: 12. The CDR3 nucleotides are TGTGCCACCAGCAGTGGCAGGACAGGGTCTAGCTCAGATACGCAGTATTTT. Translation gives CATSSGRTGSSSDTQYF. The full variable domain, in which reference TRBV15 and TRBJ2-3 provide the parts outside the CDR3, is DAMVIQNPRYQVTQFGKPVTLSCSQTLNHNVMYWYQQKSSQAPKLLFHYYDKDFNNEADTPDNFQSRRPNTSFCFLDIRSPGLGDTAMYLCATSSGRTGSSSDTQYFGPGTRLTVL.